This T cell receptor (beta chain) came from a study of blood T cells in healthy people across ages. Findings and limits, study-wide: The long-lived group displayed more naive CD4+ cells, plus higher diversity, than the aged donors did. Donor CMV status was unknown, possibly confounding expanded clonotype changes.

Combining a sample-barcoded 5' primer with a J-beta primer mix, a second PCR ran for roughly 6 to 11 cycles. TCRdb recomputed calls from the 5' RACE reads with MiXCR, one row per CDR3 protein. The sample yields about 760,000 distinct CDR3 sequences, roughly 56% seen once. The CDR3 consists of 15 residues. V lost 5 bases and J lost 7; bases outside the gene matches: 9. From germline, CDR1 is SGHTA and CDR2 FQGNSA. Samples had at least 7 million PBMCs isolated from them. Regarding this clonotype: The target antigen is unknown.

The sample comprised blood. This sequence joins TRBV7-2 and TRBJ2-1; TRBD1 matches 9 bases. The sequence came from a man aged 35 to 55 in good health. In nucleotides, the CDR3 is TGTGCCAGCAGCCCCAGGACAGGGGCGGTAAATGAGCAGTTCTTC. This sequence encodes CASSPRTGAVNEQFF.